The 14 T cell receptor beta chains in this list originate from one sample, sequenced in a study of blood T cell repertoires in COVID-19 (TCRdb year 2020). Libraries were made using the immunoSEQ multiplex PCR assay. Held by TCRdb, this immuneACCESS table contains in-frame sequences only and omits some clones. Under half of the omission traces to an unresolved V gene where checked; the cause of the rest is unknown. Counted in this sample were 80,000 to 95,000 clones; more than 75% of them appeared once. Of the sample, about 14% falls within the top ten clones. The sequenced sample was peripheral blood. The source is a woman in her 70s with acute or convalescent COVID-19.

This clone was seen a few times. The CDR3 loop reads CASSEGVLGSPLHF. The CDR3, as DNA: TGTGCCAGTAGTGAGGGGGTCCTCGGATCACCCCTCCACTTT. This rearrangement joins TRBV19 to TRBJ1-6; TRBD1 is a possible D gene (6 bases). V dropped 5 bases and J dropped 10 bases, with 15 bases sitting between them. This CDR3 has 14 residues. Germline V CDR1 and CDR2: LNHDA, SQIVND (reference sequence).

CDR3 DNA sequence: TGTGCCAGTAGTATATCCGGGACAGTTTATGGCTACACCTTC. It yields the protein CASSISGTVYGYTF. V usage is TRBV19 and J usage is TRBJ1-2; 7 bases map to TRBD1. Germline CDR1 reads LNHDA; CDR2 reads SQIVND (reference sequence). The CDR3 is 14 amino acids. J lost 5 bases, V lost 2 bases, and 5 bases had no gene match.

V gene TRBV11-2 combines with J gene TRBJ2-3, with 10 positions matching TRBD2. Germline trimming cut 5 bases from V and 6 bases from J; bases unmatched to any gene: 17. The CDR3 length is 18 residues. Per the germline V gene, CDR1 is SGHAT and CDR2 is FQNNGV. The CDR3 sequence: CASSATGLAETIRDTQYF. In DNA, the CDR3 is TGTGCCAGCAGCGCAACCGGACTAGCGGAGACAATACGTGATACGCAGTATTTT.

V is TRBV12-3 or TRBV12-4 and J is TRBJ2-2; maybe TRBD1 (6 bases). This CDR3 is built from 13 residues. V was pared by 6 bases and J by 6 bases, with 11 bases between. CDR3 region: CASSAGQPGELFF. The CDR3 DNA follows: TGTGCCAGCAGCGCAGGACAGCCCGGGGAGCTGTTTTTT.

This clone has more than one count but fewer than ten. The chain links TRBV7-2 to TRBJ2-5, with 9 positions matching TRBD2. The CDR3 spans 16 residues. The germline gives CDR1 SGHTA, CDR2 FQGNSA. V lost 5 bases and J lost 3; bases outside the gene matches: 10. Written as DNA, the CDR3 is TGTGCCAGCAGCGCCCCCCTAGCGGGGCTGAAAGAGACCCAGTACTTC. Translation gives CASSAPLAGLKETQYF.

The chain carries TRBV28 and TRBJ1-2; a weak D match, TRBD1 (6 bases). Trimming took off 4 bases at V and 8 bases at J, with 8 bases between the two ends. The CDR3 has 11 residues. Germline V gene sequence: CDR1 MDHEN, CDR2 SYDVKM. The CDR3 spells CASSYRDGYTF. CDR3 sequence (DNA): TGTGCCAGCAGTTACAGGGACGGCTACACCTTC.

This chain uses TRBV6-1 with TRBJ1-1; D perhaps matches TRBD1 (5 bases). Germline V gene lookup returns CDR1 MNHNS and CDR2 SASEGT. V lost 3 bases and J 3 bases, leaving 20 bases between the germline ends. The CDR3 totals 17 residues. CDR3 bases: TGTGCCAGCAGTGACCCCACACACCGGCCAGGGTACACTGAAGCTTTCTTT. Its translation: CASSDPTHRPGYTEAFF.

V and J are TRBV2 and TRBJ1-2; a possible D gene is TRBD1 (5 bases). The germline V and J ends were trimmed by 3 bases and 7 bases, with 12 bases remaining between them. Germline lookup yields CDR1 SNHLY and CDR2 FYNNEI. The CDR3 is 13 amino acids. The CDR3 reads CASSDRREGGYTF. Here the CDR3 DNA reads TGTGCCAGCAGTGACCGCAGGGAGGGTGGCTACACCTTC.

The chain combines TRBV4-1 with TRBJ1-1; 8 bases fit TRBD1. Germline loops: CDR1 MGHRA, CDR2 YSYEKL. The V and J ends lost 4 bases and 3 bases, in that order; junction bases with no gene match: 4. CDR3 length: 14 amino acids. DNA for the CDR3: TGCGCCAGCAGCCTAACGGACAGGGACACTGAAGCTTTCTTT. It yields the protein CASSLTDRDTEAFF.

The chain uses TRBV5-1 and TRBJ2-3, with unresolved D. Between the trimmed V and J ends, which lost 0 bases and 1 base, there was a span of 15 bases. Germline lookup yields CDR1 SGHRS and CDR2 YFSETQ. This CDR3 spans 17 amino acids. The CDR3 DNA follows: TGCGCCAGCAGCTTGGTCCCGACATTCCCGGGCACAGATACGCAGTATTTT. It is translated as CASSLVPTFPGTDTQYF.

The rearrangement uses TRBV3-1 (or the pseudogene TRBV3-2) and TRBJ1-1; a weak D match, TRBD1 (6 bases). In germline, CDR1 is LGHDT, CDR2 YNNKEL (reference sequence). The germline V and J ends were trimmed by 4 bases and 11 bases, with 20 bases remaining between them. The length of the CDR3 is 14 residues. CDR3 DNA sequence: TGTGCCAGCAGCCCGTGGACAGACAAGGCAGGGGCTTTCTTT. Protein: CASSPWTDKAGAFF.

The chain employs TRBV7-9 and TRBJ1-1, with D tentatively TRBD1 (6 bases). Trimming shortened V by 2 bases and J by 0 bases, and 19 bases separated the two germline ends. Germline V lookup: CDR1 SEHNR, CDR2 FQNEAQ (reference sequence). This CDR3 region has 18 residues. The CDR3 reads CASSLLSPDRTMNTEAFF. The CDR3, as DNA: TGTGCCAGCAGCTTACTCAGTCCAGACAGGACCATGAACACTGAAGCTTTCTTT.

The chain is built from TRBV13 and TRBJ2-3, with D perhaps TRBD2 (7 bases). Per the germline V gene, CDR1 is PRHDT and CDR2 is FYEKMQ (reference sequence). V was clipped by 4 bases and J by 6 bases, with 23 bases between them. The CDR3 is 17 residues long. Here the CDR3 reads CASSSRPRGGALDTQYF. In DNA form, the CDR3 reads TGTGCCAGCAGCTCCCGACCGAGGGGGGGCGCGCTCGATACGCAGTATTTT.

This chain joins TRBV28 and TRBJ1-4; D unclear. Looked up from germline, CDR1 is MDHEN and CDR2 is SYDVKM. The CDR3 consists of 15 residues. The V gene lost 6 bases and the J gene lost 1 base, with 12 bases spanning the gap. CDR3 nucleotides: TGTGCCAGCAGCTCTACCGGGAGAACTAATGAAAAACTGTTTTTT. This gives the protein CASSSTGRTNEKLFF.